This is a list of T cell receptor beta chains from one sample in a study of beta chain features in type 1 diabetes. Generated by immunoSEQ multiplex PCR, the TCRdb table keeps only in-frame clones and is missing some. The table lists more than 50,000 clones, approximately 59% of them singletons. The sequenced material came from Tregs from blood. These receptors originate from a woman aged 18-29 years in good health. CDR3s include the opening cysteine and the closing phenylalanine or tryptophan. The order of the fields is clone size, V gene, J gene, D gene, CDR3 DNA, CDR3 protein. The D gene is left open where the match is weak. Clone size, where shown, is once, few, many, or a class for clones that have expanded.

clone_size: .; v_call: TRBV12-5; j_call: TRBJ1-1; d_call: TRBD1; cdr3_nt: TGTGCTAGTGGAGGCAGGGGGGTTGGCACTGAAGCTTTCTTT; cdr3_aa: CASGGRGVGTEAFF
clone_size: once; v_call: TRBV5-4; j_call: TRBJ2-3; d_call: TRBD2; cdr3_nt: TGTGCCAGCAGCTTCTCTCGCGGGGCGGGGGGGGCGGATACGCAGTATTTT; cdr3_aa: CASSFSRGAGGADTQYF
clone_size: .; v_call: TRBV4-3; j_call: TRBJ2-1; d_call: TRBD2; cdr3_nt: TGCGCCAGCAGCCAATCGGTATACCAGCGGGGGGGCAATGAGCAGTTCTTC; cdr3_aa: CASSQSVYQRGGNEQFF
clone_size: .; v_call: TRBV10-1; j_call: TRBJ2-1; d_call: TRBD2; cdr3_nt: TGCGCCAGCAGTCCTAGCGGAGTTTCCTACAATGAGCAGTTCTTC; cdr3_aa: CASSPSGVSYNEQFF
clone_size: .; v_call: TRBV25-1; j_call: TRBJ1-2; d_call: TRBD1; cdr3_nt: TGTGCCAGCAGTGAATCCTCCGGGACAGGGGGCAGGAATGGCTACACCTTC; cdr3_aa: CASSESSGTGGRNGYTF
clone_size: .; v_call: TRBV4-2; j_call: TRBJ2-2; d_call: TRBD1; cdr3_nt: TGTGCCAGCAGCCCCCGGGACAGGCGGTCATTCGCGAACACCGGGGAGCTGTTTTTT; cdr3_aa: CASSPRDRRSFANTGELFF
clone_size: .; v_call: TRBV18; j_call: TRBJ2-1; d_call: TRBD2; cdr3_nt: TGTGCCAGCTCACCCCAAAGCGGGGGGGCAGATGAGCAGTTCTTC; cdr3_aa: CASSPQSGGADEQFF
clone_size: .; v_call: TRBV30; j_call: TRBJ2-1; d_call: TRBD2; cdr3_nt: TGTGCCTGGAGTCTCGCCGGCGGGAGGGGCAATGAGCAGTTCTTC; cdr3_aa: CAWSLAGGRGNEQFF
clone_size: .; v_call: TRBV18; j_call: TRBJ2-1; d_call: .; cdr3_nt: TGTGCCAGCTCACCCTCTGGGAGCTCCTACAATGAGCAGTTCTTC; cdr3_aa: CASSPSGSSYNEQFF
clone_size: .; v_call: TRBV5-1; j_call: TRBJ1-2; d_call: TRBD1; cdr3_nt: TGCGCCAGCAGCAGGCGGACAGGGGAGAGCGGCTACACCTTC; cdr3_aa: CASSRRTGESGYTF
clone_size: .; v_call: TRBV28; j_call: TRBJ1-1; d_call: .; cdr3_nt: TGTGCCAGCAGTTTTCCCTCCAGGAAAGCTGAAGCTTTCTTT; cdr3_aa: CASSFPSRKAEAFF
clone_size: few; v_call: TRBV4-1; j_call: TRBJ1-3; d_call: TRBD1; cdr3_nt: TGCGCCAGCAGCCAACGGACAGGGACGGGAAACACCATATATTTT; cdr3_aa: CASSQRTGTGNTIYF
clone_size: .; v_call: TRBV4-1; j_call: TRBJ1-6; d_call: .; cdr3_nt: TGCGCCAGCAGCACCATTAGGGGAAATTCACCCCTCCACTTT; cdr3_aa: CASSTIRGNSPLHF
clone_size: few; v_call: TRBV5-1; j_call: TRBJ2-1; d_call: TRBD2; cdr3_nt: TGCGCCAGCAGCCCGGCGGGGGAGCGCTACAATGAGCAGTTCTTC; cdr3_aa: CASSPAGERYNEQFF
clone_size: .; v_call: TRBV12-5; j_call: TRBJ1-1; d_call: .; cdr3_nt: TGTGCTAGTGGTCCTGGCGGGGGTGAAGCTTTCTTT; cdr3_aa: CASGPGGGEAFF
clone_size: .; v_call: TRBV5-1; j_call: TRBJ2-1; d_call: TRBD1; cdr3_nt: TGCGCCAGCAGCGGGACAGGGGGCTACAATGAGCAGTTCTTC; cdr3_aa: CASSGTGGYNEQFF
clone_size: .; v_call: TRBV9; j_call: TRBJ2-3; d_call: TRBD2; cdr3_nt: TGTGCCAGCAGCGCGACTAGCGGGGGGACGCAGTATTTT; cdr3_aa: CASSATSGGTQYF
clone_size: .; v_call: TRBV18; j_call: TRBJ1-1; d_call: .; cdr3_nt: TGTGCCAGCTCACCGCCCTCGACAGGAAGGGAAGCTTTCTTT; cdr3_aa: CASSPPSTGREAFF
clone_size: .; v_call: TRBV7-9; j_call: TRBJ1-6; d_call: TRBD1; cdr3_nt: TGTGCCAGCAGCTTAGGACAGGGGACTTCACCCCTCCACTTT; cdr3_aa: CASSLGQGTSPLHF
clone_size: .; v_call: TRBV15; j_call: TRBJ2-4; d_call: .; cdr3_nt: TGTGCCACCAGCAAGACTCTGCTCGAAAACATTCAGTACTTC; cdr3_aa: CATSKTLLENIQYF
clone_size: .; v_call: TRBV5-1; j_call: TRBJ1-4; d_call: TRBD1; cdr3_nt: TGCGCCAGCAGCGGATTCGTGGGGACAGGGTCCAAAAAACTGTTTTTT; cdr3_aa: CASSGFVGTGSKKLFF
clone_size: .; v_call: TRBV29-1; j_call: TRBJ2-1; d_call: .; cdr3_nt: TGCAGCGTTGAACCGGTTTACAATGAGCAGTTCTTC; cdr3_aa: CSVEPVYNEQFF
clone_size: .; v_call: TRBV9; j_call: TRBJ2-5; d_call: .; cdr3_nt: TGTGCCAGCAGCGTAGTCGGGAGTAGGGGAGAGACCCAGTACTTC; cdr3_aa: CASSVVGSRGETQYF
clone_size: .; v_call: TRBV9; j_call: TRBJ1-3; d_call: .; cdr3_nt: TGTGCCAGCAGCCCTCCGGGGGAATGGGGAAACACCATATATTTT; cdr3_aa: CASSPPGEWGNTIYF
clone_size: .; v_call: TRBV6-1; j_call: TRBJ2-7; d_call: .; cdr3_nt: TGTGCCAGCAGTACAGGGACCTACTACGAGCAGTACTTC; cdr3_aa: CASSTGTYYEQYF
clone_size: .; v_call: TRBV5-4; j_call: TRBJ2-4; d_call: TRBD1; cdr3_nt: TGTGCCAGCAGCTTGAACAGGGGGTCGGCCAAAAACATTCAGTACTTC; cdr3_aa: CASSLNRGSAKNIQYF
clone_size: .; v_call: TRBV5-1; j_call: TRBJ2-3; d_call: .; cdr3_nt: TGCGCCAGCAGCCCTACTACTAGCAGCTCAGATACGCAGTATTTT; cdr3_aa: CASSPTTSSSDTQYF
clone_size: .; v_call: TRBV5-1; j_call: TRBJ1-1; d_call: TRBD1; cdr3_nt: TGCGCCAGCAGCTTGACAGGGGGCCTGAACACTGAAGCTTTCTTT; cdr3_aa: CASSLTGGLNTEAFF
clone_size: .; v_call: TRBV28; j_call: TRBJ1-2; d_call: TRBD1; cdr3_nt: TGTGCCAGCAGTCTGGACAGGGATTATGGCTACACCTTC; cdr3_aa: CASSLDRDYGYTF
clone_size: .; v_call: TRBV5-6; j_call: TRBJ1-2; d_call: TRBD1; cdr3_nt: TGTGCCAGCAGCTTTAATACGGGACAGGGGGCAAATGGCTACACCTTC; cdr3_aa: CASSFNTGQGANGYTF
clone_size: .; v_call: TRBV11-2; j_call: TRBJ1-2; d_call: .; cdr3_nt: TGTGCCAGCAGCTTAGTGACGGCGTCGGGCTATGGCTACACCTTC; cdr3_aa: CASSLVTASGYGYTF
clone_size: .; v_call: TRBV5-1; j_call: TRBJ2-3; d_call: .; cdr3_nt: TGCGCCAGCAGCCTAGCTTCCACAGATACGCAGTATTTT; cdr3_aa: CASSLASTDTQYF
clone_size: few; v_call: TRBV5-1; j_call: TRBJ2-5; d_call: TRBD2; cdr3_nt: TGCGCCAGCAGCTTGGGACTAGCGAGTCGAGAGACCCAGTACTTC; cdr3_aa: CASSLGLASRETQYF
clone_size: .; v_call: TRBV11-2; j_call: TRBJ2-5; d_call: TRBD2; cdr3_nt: TGTGCCAGCAGCCGTGTTAGCGGGTACCAAGAGACCCAGTACTTC; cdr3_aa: CASSRVSGYQETQYF
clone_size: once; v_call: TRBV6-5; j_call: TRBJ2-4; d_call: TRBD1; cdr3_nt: TGTGCCAGCAGAGACAGGGTTCGCATTCAGTACTTC; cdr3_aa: CASRDRVRIQYF
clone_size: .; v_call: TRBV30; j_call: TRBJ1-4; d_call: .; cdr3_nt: TGTGCCTGGACCCCTAAGGGAGCTACTAATGAAAAACTGTTTTTT; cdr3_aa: CAWTPKGATNEKLFF
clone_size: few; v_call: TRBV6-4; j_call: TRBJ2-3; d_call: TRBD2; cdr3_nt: TGTGCCAGCAGTGACCAGCTTCTAGCGGGAGGGGGAACAGATACGCAGTATTTT; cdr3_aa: CASSDQLLAGGGTDTQYF
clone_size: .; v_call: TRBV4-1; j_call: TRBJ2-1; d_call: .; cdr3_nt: TGCGCCAGCAGCCAAACAGGGCCCCGCAGCGGGCAGTTCTTC; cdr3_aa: CASSQTGPRSGQFF